Detailed here is one T cell receptor (beta chain). Under the authors' procedure: Estimated nucleated cell counts came from reference gene primer amplification. The repertoire was sequenced with immunoSEQ multiplex PCR; TCRdb's copy has only in-frame clones and lacks some. The DNA was the basis for D and trimming; V, J and clone size are from that table. The table lists some 370,000 clones, around 90% of them singletons. This sample was included in a study of blood T cell repertoires in COVID-19. In the study overall: Donors in the United States, Italy and Spain gave samples during acute or convalescent COVID-19. In each case, the material was cDNA or gDNA derived from T cells, B-cell-depleted T cells, or PBMCs.

Trimming took 6 bases from V and 7 from J, leaving 23 bases between them. The CDR3 sequence is 16 residues long. The germline CDR1 and CDR2 sequences are SGHRS and YFSETQ. This TCR was recovered from a man younger than 35 with active or convalescent COVID-19. The V gene is TRBV5-1, the J gene TRBJ1-5; the D gene is possibly TRBD1 (5 bases). Material: peripheral blood. The CDR3 protein is CASKRQDISLSQPQHF. CDR3 sequence (DNA): TGCGCCAGCAAACGCCAGGACATCAGTCTCTCGCAGCCCCAGCATTTT. Filled out from reference TRBV5-1 and TRBJ1-5, the complete variable domain reads KAGVTQTPRYLIKTRGQQVTLSCSPISGHRSVSWYQQTPGQGLQFLFEYFSETQRNKGNFPGRFSGRQFSNSRSEMNVSTLELGDSALYLCASKRQDISLSQPQHFGDGTRLSIL.